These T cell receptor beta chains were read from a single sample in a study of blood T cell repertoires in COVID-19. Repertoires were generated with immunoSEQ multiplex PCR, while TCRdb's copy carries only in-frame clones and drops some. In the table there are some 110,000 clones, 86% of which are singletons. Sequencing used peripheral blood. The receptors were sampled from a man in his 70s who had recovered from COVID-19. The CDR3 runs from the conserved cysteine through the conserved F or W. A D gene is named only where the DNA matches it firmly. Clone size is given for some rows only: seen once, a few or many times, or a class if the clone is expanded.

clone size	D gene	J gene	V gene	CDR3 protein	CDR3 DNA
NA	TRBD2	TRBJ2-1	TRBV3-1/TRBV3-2	CASSQLSGGLEDEQFF	TGTGCCAGCAGCCAACTTAGCGGGGGGCTTGAGGATGAGCAGTTCTTC
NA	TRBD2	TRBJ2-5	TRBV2	CASSVSSGAEETQYF	TGTGCCAGCAGTGTGTCTAGCGGGGCCGAAGAGACCCAGTACTTC
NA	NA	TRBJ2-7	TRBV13	CASSLRHTRSSYEQYF	TGTGCCAGCAGCCTACGTCATACCCGATCCTCCTACGAGCAGTACTTC
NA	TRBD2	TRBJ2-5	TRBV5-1	CASSLAGGGRYQETQYF	TGCGCCAGCAGCTTGGCCGGCGGGGGGAGGTACCAAGAGACCCAGTACTTC
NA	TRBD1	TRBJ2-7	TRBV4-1	CASSPRVTGVVEKSYEQYF	TGCGCCAGCAGCCCAAGGGTCACAGGGGTTGTGGAAAAGTCCTACGAGCAGTACTTC
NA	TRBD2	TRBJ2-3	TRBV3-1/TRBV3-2	CAISKIRGLAVLYPFLGTDTQYF	TGTGCCATATCCAAGATAAGGGGACTAGCGGTCCTCTACCCCTTCCTGGGCACAGATACGCAGTATTTT
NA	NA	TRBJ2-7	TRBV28	CASRGSWGATSYEQYF	TGTGCCAGCAGAGGGTCATGGGGAGCTACTTCCTACGAGCAGTACTTC
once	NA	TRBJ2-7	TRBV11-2	CASSFGAQLRSYEQYF	TGTGCCAGCAGCTTTGGCGCGCAGCTCAGGTCCTACGAGCAGTACTTC
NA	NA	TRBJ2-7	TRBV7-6	CASSTMLRAEQYF	TGTGCCAGCAGTACGATGCTGAGGGCTGAGCAGTACTTC
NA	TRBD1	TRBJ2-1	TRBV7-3	CASSFGTGLENEQFF	TGTGCCAGCAGCTTCGGGACAGGGTTGGAGAATGAGCAGTTCTTC
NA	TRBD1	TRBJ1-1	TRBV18	CASSPYRGRRITEAFF	TGTGCCAGCTCACCTTACAGGGGCCGGAGGATCACTGAAGCTTTCTTT
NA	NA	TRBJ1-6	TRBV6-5	CASSYTIGNSPLHF	TGTGCCAGCAGTTACACCATCGGGAATTCACCCCTCCACTTT
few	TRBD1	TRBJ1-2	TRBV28	CASIITQGARGYTF	TGTGCCAGCATTATAACGCAGGGGGCGCGAGGCTACACCTTC
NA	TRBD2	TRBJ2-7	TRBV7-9	CASSLPKRTSGGGAYEQYF	TGTGCCAGCAGCCTCCCTAAGAGGACTAGCGGAGGGGGGGCCTACGAGCAGTACTTC
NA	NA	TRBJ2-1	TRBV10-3	CAISDIRRFF	TGTGCCATCAGTGATATTCGTAGGTTCTTC
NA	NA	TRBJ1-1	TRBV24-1	CATSLHRMNTEAFF	TGTGCCACCAGTTTACACAGGATGAACACTGAAGCTTTCTTT
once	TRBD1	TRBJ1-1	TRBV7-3	CASSRQGENTEAFF	TGTGCCAGCAGCCGACAGGGGGAGAACACTGAAGCTTTCTTT
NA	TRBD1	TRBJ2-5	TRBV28	CASSSRTGLRETQYF	TGTGCCAGCAGTTCCAGGACAGGGTTGCGGGAGACCCAGTACTTC
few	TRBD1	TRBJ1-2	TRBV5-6	CASSLDQGARGYTF	TGTGCCAGCAGCCTCGACCAGGGGGCAAGAGGCTACACCTTC
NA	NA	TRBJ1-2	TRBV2	CASSEAGTLETATF	TGTGCCAGCAGTGAAGCGGGGACTCTAGAAACAGCCACCTTC
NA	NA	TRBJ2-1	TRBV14	CASSQDNRLAIYNEQFF	TGTGCCAGCAGCCAAGATAATAGGCTAGCGATATACAATGAGCAGTTCTTC
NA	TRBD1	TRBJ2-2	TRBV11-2	CASSLARTGGAGELFF	TGTGCCAGCAGCTTAGCCAGGACAGGGGGGGCCGGGGAGCTGTTTTTT
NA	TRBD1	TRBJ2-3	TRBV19	CASSRGTGTDTQYF	TGTGCCAGTAGTAGAGGGACAGGCACAGATACGCAGTATTTT
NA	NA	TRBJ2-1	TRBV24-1	CATKNGRVGYNEQFF	TGTGCCACCAAAAACGGGAGAGTGGGATACAATGAGCAGTTCTTC
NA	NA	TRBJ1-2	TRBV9	CASSALGGMGGYTF	TGTGCCAGCAGCGCCTTGGGGGGAATGGGTGGCTACACCTTC
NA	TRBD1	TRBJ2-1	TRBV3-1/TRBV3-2	CASSPTGQGHNEQFF	TGTGCCAGCAGCCCCACGGGACAGGGACACAATGAGCAGTTCTTC
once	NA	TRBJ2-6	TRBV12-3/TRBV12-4	CASQSGANVLTF	TGTGCCAGCCAATCTGGGGCCAACGTCCTGACTTTC
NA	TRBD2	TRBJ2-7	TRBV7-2	CASSLRGVLSEQYF	TGTGCCAGCAGCTTACGGGGGGTTCTGAGCGAGCAGTACTTC
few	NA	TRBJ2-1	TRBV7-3	CASSLTDSLEQFF	TGTGCCAGCAGCTTAACGGACTCCCTTGAGCAGTTCTTC
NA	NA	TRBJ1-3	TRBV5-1	CASSPLPPGQESTIYF	TGCGCCAGCAGCCCCCTCCCTCCGGGACAAGAAAGCACCATATATTTT
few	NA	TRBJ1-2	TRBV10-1	CASSENRVFGYTF	TGCGCCAGCAGTGAGAACAGGGTTTTTGGCTACACCTTC
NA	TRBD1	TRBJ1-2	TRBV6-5	CASSKKRQGVGGYTF	TGTGCCAGCAGTAAAAAAAGACAGGGGGTGGGTGGCTACACCTTC
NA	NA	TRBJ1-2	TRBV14	CASSLNRDGYTF	TGTGCCAGCAGCCTAAACAGGGACGGCTACACCTTC
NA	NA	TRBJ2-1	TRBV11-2	CASSLGGLHNEQFF	TGTGCCAGCAGCTTAGGGGGGCTACACAATGAGCAGTTCTTC
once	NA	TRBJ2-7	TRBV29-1	CRRGGVRYEQYF	TGCCGGAGGGGGGGGGTAAGGTACGAGCAGTACTTC
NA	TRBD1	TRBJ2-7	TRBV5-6	CASSPLAAGTGFSYEQYF	TGTGCCAGCAGCCCCTTGGCGGCCGGGACAGGCTTCTCCTACGAGCAGTACTTC
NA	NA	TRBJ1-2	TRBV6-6	CASRRRQGHLNNYGYTF	TGTGCCAGCAGGCGACGCCAGGGGCACTTAAATAACTATGGCTACACCTTC
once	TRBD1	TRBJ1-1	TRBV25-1	CASTQGQRNTEAFF	TGTGCCAGCACACAGGGACAGAGGAACACTGAAGCTTTCTTT
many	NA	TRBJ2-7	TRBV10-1	CASSGGTAGLEQYF	TGCGCCAGCAGTGGCGGGACAGCCGGGCTCGAGCAGTACTTC
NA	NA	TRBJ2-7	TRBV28	CASSLRGRREQYF	TGTGCCAGCAGTTTGAGAGGGAGGCGGGAGCAGTACTTC
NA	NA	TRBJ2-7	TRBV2	CASKTEYEQYF	TGTGCCAGCAAGACAGAGTACGAGCAGTACTTC
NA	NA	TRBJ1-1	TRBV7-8	CASSLGSYGNTEAFF	TGTGCCAGCAGCTTAGGGTCGTACGGGAACACTGAAGCTTTCTTT
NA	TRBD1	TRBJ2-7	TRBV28	CASSPVDRASYEQYF	TGTGCCAGCAGCCCTGTGGACAGGGCGTCCTACGAGCAGTACTTC
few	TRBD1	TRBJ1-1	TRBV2	CASSGQGNTEAFF	TGTGCCAGCAGTGGACAGGGAAACACTGAAGCTTTCTTT
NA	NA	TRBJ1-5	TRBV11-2	CASSLDLGGGDQPQHF	TGTGCCAGCAGCTTAGATCTAGGAGGGGGGGATCAGCCCCAGCATTTT
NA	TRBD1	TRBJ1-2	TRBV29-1	CSVSQGARNYGYTF	TGCAGCGTTAGCCAGGGGGCTAGAAACTATGGCTACACCTTC
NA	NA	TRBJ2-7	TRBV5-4	CASSFYDEQYF	TGTGCCAGCAGCTTCTACGACGAGCAGTACTTC
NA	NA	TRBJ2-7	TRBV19	CASTETGESYEQYF	TGTGCCAGTACTGAGACAGGCGAATCCTACGAGCAGTACTTC
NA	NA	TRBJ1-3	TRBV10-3	CAIRGAGGGNTIYF	TGTGCCATCAGGGGGGCTGGTGGTGGAAACACCATATATTTT
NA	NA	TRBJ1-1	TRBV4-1	CASSHHRETEEAFF	TGCGCCAGCAGCCACCACCGGGAGACAGAGGAAGCTTTCTTT
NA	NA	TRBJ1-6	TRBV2	CASSAPDSPSSPLHF	TGTGCCAGCAGTGCTCCCGACTCACCGAGTTCACCCCTCCACTTT
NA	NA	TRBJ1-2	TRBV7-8	CASSPAGGNYGYTF	TGTGCCAGCAGCCCGGCGGGGGGTAACTATGGCTACACCTTC
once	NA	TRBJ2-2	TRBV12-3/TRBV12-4	CASTLAGELFF	TGTGCCAGCACACTTGCCGGGGAGCTGTTTTTT
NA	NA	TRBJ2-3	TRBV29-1	CSASGQDTDTQYF	TGCAGCGCCTCGGGACAAGACACAGATACGCAGTATTTT
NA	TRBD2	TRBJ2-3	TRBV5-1	CASSPGGGARSDTQYF	TGCGCCAGCAGCCCGGGAGGGGGGGCGCGGTCAGATACGCAGTATTTT
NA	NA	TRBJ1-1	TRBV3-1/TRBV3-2	CASSFGLQESAFF	TGTGCCAGCAGTTTCGGATTACAGGAGTCAGCTTTCTTT
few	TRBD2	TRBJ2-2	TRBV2	CASTPLAGRTGELFF	TGTGCCAGCACCCCCCTAGCGGGGCGCACCGGGGAGCTGTTTTTT
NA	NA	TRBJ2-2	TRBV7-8	CASSPTLNTGELFF	TGTGCCAGCAGTCCAACTTTGAACACCGGGGAGCTGTTTTTT
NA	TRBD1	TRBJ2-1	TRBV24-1	CATSDPPGTEYNEQFF	TGTGCCACCAGTGATCCCCCCGGGACAGAGTACAATGAGCAGTTCTTC
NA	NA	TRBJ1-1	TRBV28	CASSFLGLGTEAFF	TGTGCCAGCAGTTTCTTGGGACTGGGGACTGAAGCTTTCTTT